The T cell receptor (beta chain) described here comes from a study of Ad26.COV2.S vaccination and SARS-CoV-2 variants. General observations from the study: Measurements of TCR breadth and depth may have given underestimates of the total T cell responses.

Using immunoSEQ multiplex PCR, the repertoire was profiled, and TCRdb retains in-frame clones only, with some absent. The top ten clones hold about 5.9% of a sample with about 180,000 clones, roughly nine tenths of them seen once. CDR1 and CDR2 (germline): MDHEN, SYDVKM. Between the trimmed V and J ends, which lost 2 bases and 5 bases, there was a span of 10 bases. The CDR3 is made up of 14 amino acids. A word on this clone: Its antigen is still unknown.

Here the sequenced sample was peripheral blood, taken after recovery from COVID-19. This TCR was recovered from a human donor who had recovered from COVID-19. The chain links TRBV28 to TRBJ2-1; no clear D. In DNA form, the CDR3 reads TGTGCCAGCAGTTTACTCCCGCGTCACAATGAGCAGTTCTTC. This codes for CASSLLPRHNEQFF.